This T cell receptor beta chain was recorded in a study of blood T cell repertoires in COVID-19. Study details: Collection of acute and convalescent COVID-19 samples took place in the United States, Italy and Spain. T cells, B-cell-depleted T cells, or PBMCs supplied cDNA or gDNA.

In germline, CDR1 is MGHDK, CDR2 SYGVNS. This CDR3 has 12 residues. V was shortened by 2 bases and J by 8 bases, with 9 bases between the two germline ends. Methods used by the authors: For nucleated cells, counts were estimated from reference gene primer amplification. Data came from immunoSEQ multiplex PCR; TCRdb stores just in-frame clones and leaves some out. V, J and clone size are those of that table, while D and trimming were read from the DNA. The sample has 150,000 to 200,000 clones; roughly 85% are singletons. The clonotype comes from a man in his fifties with active or convalescent COVID-19. Sequencing input: peripheral blood. The V call is TRBV25-1, the J call TRBJ1-2; tentatively, D is TRBD1 (6 bases). CDR3 in amino acids: CASSEGGEGYTF. The CDR3 DNA reads TGTGCCAGCAGTGAAGGGGGCGAGGGCTACACCTTC.